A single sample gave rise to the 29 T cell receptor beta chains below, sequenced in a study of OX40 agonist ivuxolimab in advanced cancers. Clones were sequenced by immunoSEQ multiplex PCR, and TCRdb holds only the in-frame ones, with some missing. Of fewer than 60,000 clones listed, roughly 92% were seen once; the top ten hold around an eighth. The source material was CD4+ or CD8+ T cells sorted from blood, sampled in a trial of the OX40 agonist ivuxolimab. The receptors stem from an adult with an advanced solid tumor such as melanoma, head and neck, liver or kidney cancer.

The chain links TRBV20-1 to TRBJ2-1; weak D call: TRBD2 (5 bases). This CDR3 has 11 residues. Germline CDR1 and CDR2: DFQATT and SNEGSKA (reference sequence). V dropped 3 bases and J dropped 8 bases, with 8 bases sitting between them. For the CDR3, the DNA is TGCAGTGCTAGTCTAGCCGATGAGCAGTTCTTC. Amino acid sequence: CSASLADEQFF.

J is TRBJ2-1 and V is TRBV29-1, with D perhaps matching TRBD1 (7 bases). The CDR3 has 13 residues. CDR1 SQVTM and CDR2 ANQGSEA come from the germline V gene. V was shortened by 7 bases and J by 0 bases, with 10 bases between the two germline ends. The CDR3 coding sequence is TGCAGCGCAGGGGGGAGCTCCTACAATGAGCAGTTCTTC. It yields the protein CSAGGSSYNEQFF.

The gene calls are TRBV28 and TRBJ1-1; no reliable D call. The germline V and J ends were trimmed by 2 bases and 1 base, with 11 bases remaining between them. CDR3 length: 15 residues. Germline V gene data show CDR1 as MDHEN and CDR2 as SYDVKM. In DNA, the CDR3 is TGTGCCAGCAGTTTAGCCGGAAAATGGAACACTGAAGCTTTCTTT. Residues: CASSLAGKWNTEAFF.

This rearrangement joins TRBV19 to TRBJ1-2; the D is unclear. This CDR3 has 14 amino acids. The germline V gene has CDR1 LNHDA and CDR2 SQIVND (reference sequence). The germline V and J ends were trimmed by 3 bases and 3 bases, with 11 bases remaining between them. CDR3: CASSIFSLDYGYTF. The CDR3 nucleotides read TGTGCCAGTAGTATCTTCTCCCTGGACTATGGCTACACCTTC.

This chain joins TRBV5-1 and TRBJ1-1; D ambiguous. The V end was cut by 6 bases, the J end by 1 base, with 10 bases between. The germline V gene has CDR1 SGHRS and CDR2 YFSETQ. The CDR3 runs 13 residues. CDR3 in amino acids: CASTGFGNTEAFF. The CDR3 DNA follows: TGCGCCAGCACCGGTTTTGGGAACACTGAAGCTTTCTTT.

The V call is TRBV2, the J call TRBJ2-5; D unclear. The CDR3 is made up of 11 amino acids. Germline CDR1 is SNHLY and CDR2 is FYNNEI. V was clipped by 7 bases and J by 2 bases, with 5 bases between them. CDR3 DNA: TGTGCCAGCAAGTATCAAGAGACCCAGTACTTC. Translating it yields CASKYQETQYF.

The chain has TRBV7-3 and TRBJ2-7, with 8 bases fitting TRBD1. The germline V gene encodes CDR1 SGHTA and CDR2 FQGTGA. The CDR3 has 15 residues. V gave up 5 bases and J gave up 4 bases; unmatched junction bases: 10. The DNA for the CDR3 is TGTGCCAGCAGCGCATACAGGGGGGATCAATACGAGCAGTACTTC. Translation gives CASSAYRGDQYEQYF.

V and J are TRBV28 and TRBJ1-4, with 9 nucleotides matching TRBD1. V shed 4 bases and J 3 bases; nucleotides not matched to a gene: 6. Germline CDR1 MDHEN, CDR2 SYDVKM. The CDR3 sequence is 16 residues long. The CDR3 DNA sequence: TGTGCCAGCAGTTCACAAAGGACAGGGGCTAATGAAAAACTGTTTTTT. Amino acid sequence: CASSSQRTGANEKLFF. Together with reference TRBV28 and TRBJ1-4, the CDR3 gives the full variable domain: DVKVTQSSRYLVKRTGEKVFLECVQDMDHENMFWYRQDPGLGLRLIYFSYDVKMKEKGDIPEGYSVSREKKERFSLILESASTNQTSMYLCASSSQRTGANEKLFFGSGTQLSVL.

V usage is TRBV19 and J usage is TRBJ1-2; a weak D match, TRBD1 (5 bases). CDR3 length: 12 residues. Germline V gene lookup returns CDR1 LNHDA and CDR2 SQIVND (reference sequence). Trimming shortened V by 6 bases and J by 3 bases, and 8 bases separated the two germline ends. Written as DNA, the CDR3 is TGTGCCAGTAGAAGAGGGGACTATGGCTACACCTTC. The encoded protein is CASRRGDYGYTF.

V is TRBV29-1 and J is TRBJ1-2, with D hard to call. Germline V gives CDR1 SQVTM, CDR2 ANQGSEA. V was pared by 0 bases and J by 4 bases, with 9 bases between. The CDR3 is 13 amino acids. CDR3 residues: CSVEDPISYGYTF. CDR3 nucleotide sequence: TGCAGCGTTGAAGATCCCATTTCCTATGGCTACACCTTC.

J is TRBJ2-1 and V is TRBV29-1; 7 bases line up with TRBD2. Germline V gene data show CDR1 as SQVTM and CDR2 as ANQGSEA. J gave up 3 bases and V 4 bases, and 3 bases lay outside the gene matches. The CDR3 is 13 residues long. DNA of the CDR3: TGCAGCGTTGCGAGCGGGAACTACAATGAGCAGTTCTTC. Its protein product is CSVASGNYNEQFF.

The CDR3 nucleotides read TGTGCCATCAGTGAGCCTATTACAGATACGCAGTATTTT. Protein product: CAISEPITDTQYF. The rearrangement uses TRBV10-3 and TRBJ2-3; D call uncertain. The ends were cut back, 2 bases at V and 3 bases at J, with 6 bases in the middle. CDR1 and CDR2 (germline): ENHRY, SYGVKD. This CDR3 has 13 amino acids.

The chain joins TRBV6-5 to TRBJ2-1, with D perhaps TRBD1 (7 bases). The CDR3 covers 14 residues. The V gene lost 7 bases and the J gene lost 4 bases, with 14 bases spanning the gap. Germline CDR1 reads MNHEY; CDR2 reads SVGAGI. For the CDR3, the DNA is TGTGCCAGCAATAGGGCAGGGGGGTACAATGAGCAGTTCTTC. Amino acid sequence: CASNRAGGYNEQFF.

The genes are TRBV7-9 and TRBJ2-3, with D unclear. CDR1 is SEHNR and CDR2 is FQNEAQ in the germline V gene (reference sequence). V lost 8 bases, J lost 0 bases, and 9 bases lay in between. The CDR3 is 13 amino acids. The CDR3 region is CASRSASTDTQYF. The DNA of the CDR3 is TGTGCCAGCCGCAGCGCTAGCACAGATACGCAGTATTTT.

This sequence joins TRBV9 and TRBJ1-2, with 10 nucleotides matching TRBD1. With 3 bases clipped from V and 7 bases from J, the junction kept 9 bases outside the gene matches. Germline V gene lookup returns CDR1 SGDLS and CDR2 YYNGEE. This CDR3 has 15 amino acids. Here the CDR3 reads CASSDRDRGVAGYTF. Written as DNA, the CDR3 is TGTGCCAGCAGCGACCGGGACAGGGGCGTCGCTGGCTACACCTTC.

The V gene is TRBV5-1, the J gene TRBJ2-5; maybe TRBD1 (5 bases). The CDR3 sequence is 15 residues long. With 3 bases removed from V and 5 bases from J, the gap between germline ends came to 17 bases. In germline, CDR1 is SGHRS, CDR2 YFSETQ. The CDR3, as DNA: TGCGCCAGCAGCTCCCGGGCCTCAGGGAAGGAGACCCAGTACTTC. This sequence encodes CASSSRASGKETQYF.

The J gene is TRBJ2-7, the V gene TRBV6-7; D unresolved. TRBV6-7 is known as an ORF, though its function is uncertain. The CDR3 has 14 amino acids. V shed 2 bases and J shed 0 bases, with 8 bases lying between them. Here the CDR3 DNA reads TGTGCCAGCAGTTACGCGAGCTCCTCCTACGAGCAGTACTTC. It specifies CASSYASSSYEQYF.

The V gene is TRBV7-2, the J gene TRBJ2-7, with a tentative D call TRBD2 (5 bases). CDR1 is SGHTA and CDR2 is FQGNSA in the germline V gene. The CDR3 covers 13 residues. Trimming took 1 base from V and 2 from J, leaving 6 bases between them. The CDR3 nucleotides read TGTGCCAGCAGCTTAGGGAGGCCCTACGAGCAGTACTTC. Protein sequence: CASSLGRPYEQYF.

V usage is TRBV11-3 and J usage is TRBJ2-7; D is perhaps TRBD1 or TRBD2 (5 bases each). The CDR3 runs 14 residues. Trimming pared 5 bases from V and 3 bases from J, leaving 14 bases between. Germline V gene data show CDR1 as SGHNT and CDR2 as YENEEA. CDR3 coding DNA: TGTGCCAGCAGCCTCGGGTGGGACCACTACGAGCAGTACTTC. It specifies CASSLGWDHYEQYF. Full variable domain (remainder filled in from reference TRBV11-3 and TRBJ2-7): EAGVVQSPRYKIIEKKQPVAFWCNPISGHNTLYWYLQNLGQGPELLIRYENEEAVDDSQLPKDRFSAERLKGVDSTLKIQPAELGDSAVYLCASSLGWDHYEQYFGPGTRLTVT.

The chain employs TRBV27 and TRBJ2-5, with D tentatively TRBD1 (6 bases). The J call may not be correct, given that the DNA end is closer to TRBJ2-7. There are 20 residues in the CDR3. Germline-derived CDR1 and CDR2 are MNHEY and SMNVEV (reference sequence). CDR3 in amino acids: CASSFLGSTPGQSSIYEQYF. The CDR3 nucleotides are TGTGCCAGCAGTTTTCTTGGATCAACACCGGGACAAAGTTCTATCTACGAGCAGTACTTC.

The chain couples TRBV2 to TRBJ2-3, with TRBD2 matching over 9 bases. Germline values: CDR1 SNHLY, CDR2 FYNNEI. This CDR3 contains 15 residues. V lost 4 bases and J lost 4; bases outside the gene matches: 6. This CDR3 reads CASSGRRGGADTQYF. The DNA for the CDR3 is TGTGCCAGCAGTGGGAGGCGGGGGGGCGCAGATACGCAGTATTTT.

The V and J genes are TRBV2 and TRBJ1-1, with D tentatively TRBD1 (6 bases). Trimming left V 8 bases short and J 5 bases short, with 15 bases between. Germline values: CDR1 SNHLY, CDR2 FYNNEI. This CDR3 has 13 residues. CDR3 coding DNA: TGTGCCAGCGCGCGACAGGTCTGGACTGAAGCTTTCTTT. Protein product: CASARQVWTEAFF.

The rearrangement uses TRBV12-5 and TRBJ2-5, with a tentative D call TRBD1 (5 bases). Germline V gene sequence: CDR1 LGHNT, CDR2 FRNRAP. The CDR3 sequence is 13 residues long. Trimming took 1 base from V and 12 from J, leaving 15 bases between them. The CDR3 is CASGLESDSPKYF. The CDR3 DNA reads TGTGCTAGTGGTTTGGAATCCGACAGTCCTAAGTACTTC.

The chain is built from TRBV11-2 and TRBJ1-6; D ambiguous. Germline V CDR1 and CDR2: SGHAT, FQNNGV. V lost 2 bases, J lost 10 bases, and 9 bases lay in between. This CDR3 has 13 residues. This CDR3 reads CASSLFRESPLHF. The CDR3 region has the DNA TGTGCCAGCAGCTTATTTAGGGAATCACCCCTCCACTTT.

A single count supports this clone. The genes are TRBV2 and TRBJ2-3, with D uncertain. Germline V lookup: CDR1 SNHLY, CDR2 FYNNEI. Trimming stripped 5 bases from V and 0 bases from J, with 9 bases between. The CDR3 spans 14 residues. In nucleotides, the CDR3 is TGTGCCAGCAGTAGGACGGCTAGCACAGATACGCAGTATTTT. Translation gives CASSRTASTDTQYF.

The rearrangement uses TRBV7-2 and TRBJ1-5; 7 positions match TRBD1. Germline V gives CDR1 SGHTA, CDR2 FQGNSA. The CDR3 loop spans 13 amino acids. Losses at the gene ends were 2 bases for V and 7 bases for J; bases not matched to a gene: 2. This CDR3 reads CASSLTGEQPQHF. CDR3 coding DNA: TGTGCCAGCAGCTTAACAGGGGAACAGCCCCAGCATTTT.

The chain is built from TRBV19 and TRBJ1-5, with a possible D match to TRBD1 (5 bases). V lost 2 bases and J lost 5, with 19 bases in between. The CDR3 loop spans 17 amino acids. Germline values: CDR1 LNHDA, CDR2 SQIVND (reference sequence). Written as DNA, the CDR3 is TGTGCCAGTAGTATACAGTTTGGACCTAGGGACCATCAGCCCCAGCATTTT. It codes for CASSIQFGPRDHQPQHF. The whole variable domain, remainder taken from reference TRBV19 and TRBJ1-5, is DGGITQSPKYLFRKEGQNVTLSCEQNLNHDAMYWYRQDPGQGLRLIYYSQIVNDFQKGDIAEGYSVSREKKESFPLTVTSAQKNPTAFYLCASSIQFGPRDHQPQHFGDGTRLSIL.

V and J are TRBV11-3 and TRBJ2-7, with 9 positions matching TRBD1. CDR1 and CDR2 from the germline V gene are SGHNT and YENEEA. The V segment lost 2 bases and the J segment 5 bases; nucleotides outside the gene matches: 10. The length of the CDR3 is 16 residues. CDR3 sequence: CASSLQKPGQGNEQYF. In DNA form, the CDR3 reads TGTGCCAGCAGCTTACAAAAGCCGGGACAGGGTAACGAGCAGTACTTC.

CDR3 DNA: TGTGCCAGCAGTCAAACTGCGATGAATACGCAGTATTTT. It specifies CASSQTAMNTQYF. J is TRBJ2-3 and V is TRBV14; unclear D gene. Germline-derived CDR1 and CDR2 are SGHDN and FVKESK. V was pared by 6 bases and J by 7 bases, with 14 bases between. The CDR3 is made up of 13 amino acids.